This T cell receptor (beta chain) was profiled in a study of T-cell reconstitution after alpha-beta-depleted transplantation in children. The TCRbeta library was prepared with unique molecular identifiers. One entry per CDR3 protein results from TCRdb running MiXCR on the PCR reads. The repertoire has about 300,000 distinct CDR3 sequences, 10% of them found once; the top ten carry around 7.6%. This clonotype appeared many times. The antigen is undetermined. CDR1 MNHEY and CDR2 SVGEGT come from the germline V gene. Trimming removed 6 bases from V and 4 bases from J, with 13 bases in between. There are 14 residues in the CDR3. Study findings and constraints: The main origin of T-cell counts and diversity one year after transplant was newly produced T cells. Some patients owed their high day-60 TCRbeta diversity to surviving recipient T cells and thymic progenitors.

The chain employs TRBV6-2 or TRBV6-3 and TRBJ2-1; D possibly corresponds to TRBD2 (5 bases). The sample was PBMCs, taken before TCRalphabeta/CD19-depleted stem cell transplant. The sequence came from a boy less than two years old with acute myeloid leukemia, due to receive a stem cell transplant. CDR3 loop: CASSFPPGYNEQFF. The CDR3 nucleotides read TGTGCCAGCAGCTTCCCTCCGGGATACAATGAGCAGTTCTTC.